The rows below give T cell receptor beta chains drawn from one sample of a study of immune evolution from preneoplasia to lung adenocarcinoma. Sequenced by immunoSEQ multiplex PCR; TCRdb stores in-frame clones only, minus some. The profile shows 9,600 or so clones, over 70% of them singletons. Input material: FFPE lung adenocarcinoma in situ tissue. The receptors were sampled from a person between 60 and 80 years old with lung adenocarcinoma. CDR3s leave out the opening cysteine and the closing phenylalanine or tryptophan.

CDR3aa | j_gene | v_gene
ASSSLSGTAKSFSGNTIY | TRBJ1-3 | TRBV19
ASSISLGETQY | TRBJ2-5 | TRBV19
ASREDRANYGYT | TRBJ1-2 | TRBV2
ASSPSRGGYGYT | TRBJ1-2 | TRBV7-9
ASKRDSGGGEWGRF | TRBJ2-1 | TRBV7-2
ASSVSSGGAFENNEQF | TRBJ2-1 | TRBV2
ASSVGGQEEYGYT | TRBJ1-2 | TRBV9
ASSPEGRGAGDYGYT | TRBJ1-2 | TRBV9
ASSERLSGANVLT | TRBJ2-6 | TRBV6-1
ASSLAGGQEQY | TRBJ2-7 | TRBV28
ASSQEGLLDEQY | TRBJ2-7 | TRBV9
ASSLVSGNYGYT | TRBJ1-2 | TRBV7-2
ASSDQVRDEAF | TRBJ1-1 | TRBV4-1
ASSPRSAAGTIQETQY | TRBJ2-5 | TRBV18
ASSKKLGGNTEAF | TRBJ1-1 | TRBV11-1
ASRETEAF | TRBJ1-1 | TRBV6-1
ASTRGDSYEQY | TRBJ2-7 | TRBV2
ASRGTGDSPLH | TRBJ1-6 | TRBV6-5
ASSKDHYEQY | TRBJ2-7 | TRBV19
SGGLLTDTQY | TRBJ2-3 | TRBV29-1
ASSPWTLDTEAF | TRBJ1-1 | TRBV28
ASSRPGQGVSGANVLT | TRBJ2-6 | TRBV5-6
ASSSGAGTGNYEQY | TRBJ2-7 | TRBV11-1
SAAQNQPQH | TRBJ1-5 | TRBV20-1
ASSPLPTGGKNTEAF | TRBJ1-1 | TRBV18
ASSLEGAGGAGTDTQY | TRBJ2-3 | TRBV5-5
ASSMPVLSGNTIY | TRBJ1-3 | TRBV19
ASSHLSSGFYGYT | TRBJ1-2 | TRBV4-1
AWSSVSGANVLT | TRBJ2-6 | TRBV30
ASNPEGRFLETQY | TRBJ2-5 | TRBV11-2
ASTSRVGYT | TRBJ1-2 | TRBV19
ASSRTSGDTDTQY | TRBJ2-3 | TRBV6-5
ASSLQASGGRETQY | TRBJ2-5 | TRBV7-6
ASSFTSGGAVYEQY | TRBJ2-7 | TRBV7-8